The text below deals with one T cell receptor beta chain. V was trimmed by 7 bases and J by 0 bases, leaving 19 bases between them. The length of the CDR3 is 18 residues. Per the germline V gene, CDR1 is SEHNR and CDR2 is FQNEAQ (reference sequence). CFSE-labeled responder cells (roughly 200,000) were plated with roughly 200,000 irradiated, violet-dye-labeled stimulator cells. These data originate in a study of graft-versus-host responses after intestinal transplantation. Overall study findings and caveats: Peak circulating GvH clone levels tracked with early post-transplant HvG declines.

The table came from immunoSEQ multiplex PCR; TCRdb's copy has only in-frame clones and leaves some out. Among approximately 15,000 clones listed, 30% to 40% were seen once. Specimen: alloreactive CD4+ T cells from a mixed lymphocyte reaction culture, collected before intestinal transplant. The subset: CFSE-low proliferating T cells sorted from roughly 6-day pre-transplant mixed lymphocyte reaction (GvH or HvG direction). The rearrangement joins TRBV7-9 to TRBJ2-6; a weak D match, TRBD1 (6 bases). The clonotype was recovered from a human patient who received an intestinal transplant. DNA for the CDR3: TGTGCCAGCACCCTTAGGACAGCACCAATCTCTGGGGCCAACGTCCTGACTTTC. Translation gives CASTLRTAPISGANVLTF.